The 28 T cell receptor beta chains below all came from one sample that was sequenced in a study of cytomegalovirus exposure and HLA in healthy donors. PCR involved 60 Vbeta and 13 Jbeta primers. Assay used: immunoSEQ multiplex PCR; TCRdb lists only in-frame clones, some missing. Of about 69,000 clones listed, roughly 71% were seen once; the top ten hold 11%. Sequenced input: PBMCs. These receptors all come from a woman aged 60-75 years in good health and CMV-seropositive.

This clone was observed a single time. The V gene is TRBV2, the J gene TRBJ1-5; 9 bases agree with TRBD1. From germline, CDR1 is SNHLY and CDR2 FYNNEI. J gave up 7 bases and V 6 bases, and 7 bases lay outside the gene matches. The CDR3 contains 14 residues. The CDR3 nucleotides are TGTGCCAGCAGCGGGGGGACAGGGAGACAGCCCCAGCATTTT. It is translated as CASSGGTGRQPQHF.

This clone appeared a few times. V and J are TRBV5-6 and TRBJ1-5; D gene ambiguous. CDR1 is SGHDT and CDR2 is YYEEEE in the germline V gene. V was trimmed by 5 bases and J by 7 bases, leaving 10 bases between them. The CDR3 consists of 12 residues. The chain's CDR3 is CASSSTSQPQHF. For the CDR3, the DNA is TGTGCCAGCAGTTCGACAAGCCAGCCCCAGCATTTT.

The chain carries TRBV5-4 and TRBJ2-7; TRBD1 matches at 7 bases. There are 13 residues in the CDR3. Germline assignment: CDR1 SGHNT and CDR2 YYREEE (reference sequence). V was clipped by 4 bases and J by 7 bases; unmatched bases: 8. The CDR3 region is CASSLGQAGEQYF. The CDR3 region has the DNA TGTGCCAGCAGCCTCGGACAGGCCGGGGAGCAGTACTTC.

The chain couples TRBV6-5 to TRBJ1-5; maybe TRBD1 (6 bases). The CDR3 consists of 13 residues. Germline V lookup: CDR1 MNHEY, CDR2 SVGAGI. Trimming pared 6 bases from V and 4 bases from J, leaving 10 bases between. CDR3 DNA: TGTGCCAGCAGGGAACAGGGAAATCAGCCCCAGCATTTT. It yields the protein CASREQGNQPQHF.

The chain joins TRBV5-1 to TRBJ2-7; D ambiguous. V lost 4 bases to trimming and J lost 9 bases, with 17 bases between them. The CDR3 is 13 amino acids. CDR1 is SGHRS and CDR2 is YFSETQ in the germline V gene. This CDR3 is CASSDRRSTGQYF. The DNA for the CDR3 is TGCGCCAGCAGCGATCGCCGCTCTACGGGGCAGTACTTC.

The chain couples TRBV18 to TRBJ1-5; D remains unclear. Germline CDR1 KGHSH, CDR2 LQKENI. CDR3 length equals 15 residues. The V end was cut by 0 bases, the J end by 2 bases, with 8 bases between. The CDR3 DNA reads TGTGCCAGCTCACCACCGAGTCTACGCAATCAGCCCCAGCATTTT. It translates to CASSPPSLRNQPQHF.

Note on this clone: A read error may produce the germline difference seen at one junction end. V usage is TRBV7-6 and J usage is TRBJ1-2, with 8 nucleotides matching TRBD1. Germline V gene sequence: CDR1 SGHVS, CDR2 FNYEAQ. The length of the CDR3 is 13 residues. The CDR3 nucleotides read TGTGCCAGCAGCCTCGGGACAGGCGATATTCAATCCTTC. It translates to CASSLGTGDIQSF.

This clone occurred a few times. The chain joins TRBV10-3 to TRBJ1-4, with D tentatively TRBD1 (5 bases). The CDR3 spans 13 residues. V was pared by 3 bases and J by 8 bases, with 10 bases between. Per the germline V gene, CDR1 is ENHRY and CDR2 is SYGVKD. The CDR3 reads CAISDSGSEKLFF. The DNA of the CDR3 is TGTGCCATCAGTGATTCAGGGTCGGAAAAACTGTTTTTT.

The chain has TRBV9 and TRBJ2-1; 7 bases line up with TRBD1. Germline trimming cut 0 bases from V and 4 bases from J; bases unmatched to any gene: 7. CDR1 is SGDLS and CDR2 is YYNGEE in the germline V gene. The length of the CDR3 is 16 residues. CDR3 amino acids: CASSVGRGQRYNEQFF. CDR3 DNA sequence: TGTGCCAGCAGCGTAGGTAGGGGACAGAGATACAATGAGCAGTTCTTC.

V usage is TRBV7-3 and J usage is TRBJ2-1, with D perhaps matching TRBD2 (6 bases). From germline, CDR1 is SGHTA and CDR2 FQGTGA. This CDR3 comprises 14 residues. Trimming removed 4 bases from V and 7 bases from J, with 14 bases in between. This CDR3 reads CASSWDSTTNEQFF. The CDR3 DNA sequence: TGTGCCAGCAGCTGGGACTCGACAACTAATGAGCAGTTCTTC.

J is TRBJ2-7 and V is TRBV15, with 11 bases lining up with TRBD2. The CDR3 is made up of 16 amino acids. Trimming cost V 5 bases and J 4 bases; bases outside gene matches: 10. Germline lookup yields CDR1 LNHNV and CDR2 YYDKDF (reference sequence). CDR3 loop: CATSSPPSGGSYEQYF. CDR3 nucleotide sequence: TGTGCCACCAGCTCCCCCCCTAGCGGGGGGTCATACGAGCAGTACTTC. Using reference TRBV15 and TRBJ2-7 for the parts outside the CDR3, the full variable domain is DAMVIQNPRYQVTQFGKPVTLSCSQTLNHNVMYWYQQKSSQAPKLLFHYYDKDFNNEADTPDNFQSRRPNTSFCFLDIRSPGLGDTAMYLCATSSPPSGGSYEQYFGPGTRLTVT.

This chain links TRBV18 with TRBJ1-2; 10 bases agree with TRBD1. J was trimmed by 9 bases and V by 5 bases; bases with no gene match: 9. Germline V lookup: CDR1 KGHSH, CDR2 LQKENI. The CDR3 runs 14 residues. The chain's CDR3 is CASSTGQGFNSYTF. CDR3 nucleotide sequence: TGTGCCAGCTCAACGGGACAGGGGTTTAATAGCTACACCTTC.

Comments on this clone: Since the CDR3 does not end with the conserved phenylalanine or tryptophan, this likely comes from a read error. The V gene is TRBV5-6, the J gene TRBJ2-2, with 9 bases that match TRBD2. The junction had 7 bases not matched to a gene; V was cut back by 2 bases and J by 2 bases. CDR1 and CDR2 (germline): SGHDT, YYEEEE. The CDR3 totals 17 residues. This CDR3 reads CASSFRTSAINTGELFV. The CDR3 nucleotides are TGTGCCAGCAGCTTCAGGACTAGCGCAATAAACACCGGGGAGCTGTTTGTT.

The chain recombines TRBV10-3 with TRBJ1-1, with D hard to call. Germline CDR1 reads ENHRY; CDR2 reads SYGVKD. CDR3 size: 12 residues. Trimming took off 10 bases at V and 1 base at J, with 10 bases between the two ends. In DNA form, the CDR3 reads TGTGCCAACGGACGGGGGAACACTGAAGCTTTCTTT. Protein: CANGRGNTEAFF.

The chain carries TRBV30 and TRBJ1-2, with D unclear. CDR3 length: 13 residues. Germline CDR1 is GTSNPN and CDR2 is SVGIG (reference sequence). Trimming pared 4 bases from V and 1 base from J, leaving 10 bases between. CDR3 loop: CAWMDPGNYGYTF. CDR3 sequence (DNA): TGTGCCTGGATGGATCCGGGTAACTATGGCTACACCTTC.

The CDR3 region is CASRPGLDKDTQYF. The CDR3 DNA is TGTGCCAGCAGACCGGGACTAGATAAAGATACGCAGTATTTT. This rearrangement joins TRBV6-6 to TRBJ2-3, with 8 bases identical to TRBD2. CDR3 size: 14 residues. With V trimmed by 6 bases and J by 5 bases, 7 bases remained unmatched. The germline V gene encodes CDR1 MNHNY and CDR2 SVGAGI (reference sequence).

This chain links TRBV7-8 with TRBJ1-3; D ambiguous. The germline gives CDR1 SGHVS, CDR2 FQNEAQ. Deletions cut 2 bases from V and 0 bases from J, with 11 bases between. CDR3 length: 16 amino acids. CDR3 in amino acids: CASSLRGPSSGNTIYF. The CDR3 bases are TGTGCCAGCAGCTTAAGAGGGCCCTCCTCTGGAAACACCATATATTTT.

V and J are TRBV29-1 and TRBJ1-2, with D tentatively TRBD1 (6 bases). Between the trimmed V and J ends, which lost 2 bases and 7 bases, there was a span of 17 bases. The length of the CDR3 is 14 residues. Germline CDR1 SQVTM, CDR2 ANQGSEA. CDR3 loop: CSVETPPGGGGYTF. The CDR3 nucleotides read TGCAGCGTTGAAACCCCCCCGGGGGGCGGTGGCTACACCTTC.

The chain joins TRBV5-1 to TRBJ1-1; unclear D gene. There are 14 residues in the CDR3. V was pared by 0 bases and J by 9 bases, with 15 bases between. The germline CDR1 and CDR2 sequences are SGHRS and YFSETQ. CDR3: CASSLAMEGRQAFF. For the CDR3, the DNA is TGCGCCAGCAGCTTGGCCATGGAAGGCAGGCAAGCTTTCTTT.

In its sample, this clone was seen once. The chain is built from TRBV27 and TRBJ1-5, with 7 bases lining up with TRBD1. The CDR3 length is 15 residues. CDR1 and CDR2 (germline): MNHEY, SMNVEV (reference sequence). V lost 6 bases, J lost 1 base, and 6 bases stayed unmatched. The CDR3, as DNA: TGTGCCAGCAGCACCAGGGGGTTGAGCAATCAGCCCCAGCATTTT. Residues: CASSTRGLSNQPQHF.

V and J are TRBV5-1 and TRBJ2-1; TRBD2 matches 8 bases. CDR1 is SGHRS and CDR2 is YFSETQ in the germline V gene. Trimming at V came to 6 bases and at J to 6 bases, leaving 11 bases not matched to a gene. The CDR3 consists of 15 residues. The CDR3: CASTWRRGDSNEQFF. DNA for the CDR3: TGCGCCAGCACCTGGAGGCGGGGGGACTCCAATGAGCAGTTCTTC.

The chain is built from TRBV6-5 and TRBJ1-6; a possible D gene is TRBD1 (5 bases). Trimming cost V 6 bases and J 6 bases, with 15 bases left between them. Germline values: CDR1 MNHEY, CDR2 SVGAGI. The CDR3 has 15 amino acids. The CDR3 protein is CASRGQVGFNSPLHF. For the CDR3, the DNA is TGTGCCAGCAGAGGACAAGTCGGGTTTAATTCACCCCTCCACTTT.

Only a few counts were recorded for this clone. The CDR3 spells CASTPPGKEDEKLFF. CDR3 nucleotide sequence: TGTGCCAGCACCCCTCCGGGTAAGGAGGATGAAAAACTGTTTTTT. The V call is TRBV25-1, the J call TRBJ1-4; D gene uncertain. This CDR3 region has 15 residues. Trimming pared 7 bases from V and 6 bases from J, leaving 18 bases between. Germline loops: CDR1 MGHDK, CDR2 SYGVNS.

The rearrangement joins TRBV2 to TRBJ1-5; no definite D call. Germline V gene lookup returns CDR1 SNHLY and CDR2 FYNNEI. V lost 1 base and J lost 5, with 9 bases in between. This CDR3 has 14 residues. This chain's CDR3 is CASSEVHRDQPQHF. CDR3 nucleotide sequence: TGTGCCAGCAGTGAAGTCCACCGCGATCAGCCCCAGCATTTT.

The V and J genes are TRBV29-1 and TRBJ2-2; 8 nucleotides line up with TRBD2. Germline trimming cut 4 bases from V and 4 bases from J; bases unmatched to any gene: 2. This CDR3 spans 13 amino acids. Germline loops: CDR1 SQVTM, CDR2 ANQGSEA. The CDR3 here is CSVALAGTGELFF. The DNA of the CDR3 is TGCAGCGTTGCCCTAGCGGGCACCGGGGAGCTGTTTTTT.

The rearrangement joins TRBV5-1 to TRBJ1-1; D perhaps matches TRBD1 (5 bases). The CDR3 runs to 14 residues. Between the trimmed V and J ends, which lost 6 bases and 0 bases, there was a span of 12 bases. Per the germline V gene, CDR1 is SGHRS and CDR2 is YFSETQ. CDR3 sequence: CASKPGHLNTEAFF. The CDR3 region has the DNA TGCGCCAGCAAACCCGGACATTTGAACACTGAAGCTTTCTTT.

V and J are TRBV4-2 and TRBJ2-7, with 9 bases that match TRBD2. The germline CDR1 and CDR2 sequences are LGHNA and YNFKEQ. V lost 4 bases and J lost 2; bases outside the gene matches: 6. CDR3 length equals 15 residues. CDR3 region: CASSPIAGGAYEQYF. CDR3 bases: TGTGCCAGCAGCCCCATTGCGGGGGGGGCCTACGAGCAGTACTTC.

This clone was observed a handful of times. The chain carries TRBV7-2 and TRBJ2-7, with 15 bases fitting TRBD2. This CDR3 comprises 16 residues. Trimming took 5 bases from V and 4 from J; bases not matched to a gene: 6. In germline, CDR1 is SGHTA, CDR2 FQGNSA. CDR3 sequence (DNA): TGTGCCAGCAGCCCCGGGACTAGCGGGAGGTTGTACGAGCAGTACTTC. The encoded protein is CASSPGTSGRLYEQYF.